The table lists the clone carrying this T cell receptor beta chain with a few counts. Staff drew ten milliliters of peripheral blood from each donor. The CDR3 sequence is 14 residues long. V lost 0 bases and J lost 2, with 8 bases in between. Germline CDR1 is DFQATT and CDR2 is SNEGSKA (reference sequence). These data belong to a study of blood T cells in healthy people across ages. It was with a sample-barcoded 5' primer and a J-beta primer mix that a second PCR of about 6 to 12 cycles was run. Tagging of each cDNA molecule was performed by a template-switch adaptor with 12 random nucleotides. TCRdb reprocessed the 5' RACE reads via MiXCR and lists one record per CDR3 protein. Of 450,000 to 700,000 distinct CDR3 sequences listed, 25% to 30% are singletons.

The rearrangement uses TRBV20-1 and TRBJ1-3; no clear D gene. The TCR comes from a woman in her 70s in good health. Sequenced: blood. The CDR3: CSARDGVAGNTIYF. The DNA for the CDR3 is TGCAGTGCTAGAGATGGAGTTGCTGGAAACACCATATATTTT.